The next 26 T cell receptor beta chains were all read from a single sample in a study of T cell clones after liver transplantation. The method was immunoSEQ multiplex PCR; TCRdb's version includes in-frame clones alone and lacks a portion of them. The data show about 76,000 clones, over 65% seen once. The sample consisted of CD4+ T cells from blood, taken at the 22-month timepoint. The source of these receptors is a human patient who received a liver transplant. Some T cells may be the graft donor's.

This sequence joins TRBV11-2 and TRBJ2-7, with a possible D match to TRBD1 (5 bases). There are 14 residues in the CDR3. Germline CDR1 reads SGHAT; CDR2 reads FQNNGV. With 3 bases removed from V and 3 bases from J, the gap between germline ends came to 12 bases. The CDR3, as DNA: TGTGCCAGCAGCTTGATGACAGAAGACTACGAGCAGTACTTC. It yields the protein CASSLMTEDYEQYF.

The J gene is TRBJ2-2, the V gene TRBV7-3; perhaps TRBD1 as D (6 bases). V was trimmed by 6 bases and J by 1 base, leaving 12 bases between them. Germline V gene lookup returns CDR1 SGHTA and CDR2 FQGTGA. This CDR3 spans 15 amino acids. CDR3 in DNA: TGTGCCAGCAGTTGGGGGCAGGGGAACACCGGGGAGCTGTTTTTT. This gives the protein CASSWGQGNTGELFF.

The sample holds a few counts of this clone. This chain connects TRBV27 to TRBJ1-5, with TRBD1 matching 8 bases. The CDR3 is made up of 15 amino acids. J gave up 4 bases and V 5 bases, and 7 bases lay outside the gene matches. Germline CDR1 reads MNHEY; CDR2 reads SMNVEV (reference sequence). CDR3: CASSRYRGDNQPQHF. For the CDR3, the DNA is TGTGCCAGCAGTAGATACAGGGGGGATAATCAGCCCCAGCATTTT.

The chain recombines TRBV4-1 with TRBJ2-2; D unclear. The germline V and J ends were trimmed by 1 base and 5 bases, with 11 bases remaining between them. Germline V gene data show CDR1 as MGHRA and CDR2 as YSYEKL. The CDR3 totals 15 residues. Here the CDR3 reads CASSQVAVGTGELFF. CDR3 sequence (DNA): TGCGCCAGCAGCCAAGTCGCAGTTGGTACCGGGGAGCTGTTTTTT.

This clone is a singleton in its sample. The genes are TRBV4-2 and TRBJ1-2; TRBD1 is a possible D gene (6 bases). The CDR3 sequence is 11 residues long. V was cut by 4 bases and J by 6 bases, with 6 bases left in between. The germline gives CDR1 LGHNA, CDR2 YNFKEQ. CDR3 sequence: CASSRTDGYTF. The CDR3, as DNA: TGTGCCAGCAGCCGGACAGATGGCTACACCTTC.

With regard to this clone: Germline is not matched at one junction end, which may reflect a read error. The chain links TRBV7-7 to TRBJ2-5; D is ambiguous. This CDR3 contains 13 residues. Germline V gene lookup returns CDR1 SSHAT and CDR2 FNYEAQ (reference sequence). This chain's CDR3 is CASSYERQETQYF. The CDR3 coding sequence is TGTGCTAGCAGCTACGAGAGGCAAGAGACCCAGTACTTC.

This clone was seen a handful of times. The rearrangement links TRBV6-5 to TRBJ1-5; no definite D call. CDR3 length: 12 amino acids. Germline CDR1 reads MNHEY; CDR2 reads SVGAGI. V was shortened by 5 bases and J by 5 bases, with 7 bases between the two germline ends. CDR3 protein: CASSTFDQPQHF. CDR3 sequence (DNA): TGTGCCAGCAGTACCTTTGATCAGCCCCAGCATTTT.

This chain uses TRBV5-4 with TRBJ2-3, with 7 bases fitting TRBD2. The ends lost 7 bases at V and 0 bases at J; junction bases unmatched: 8. The V gene's germline CDR1 is SGHNT and CDR2 YYREEE (reference sequence). The CDR3 runs to 15 residues. The DNA of the CDR3 is TGTGCCAGCGGGGGGGACGGCGCTAGCACAGATACGCAGTATTTT. Residues: CASGGDGASTDTQYF.

This clone appeared a few times. The CDR3 here is CASSQDGRVTDTQYF. As DNA, the CDR3 is TGCGCCAGCAGCCAAGACGGGCGGGTCACAGATACGCAGTATTTT. The V gene is TRBV4-3, the J gene TRBJ2-3; TRBD2 is a possible D gene (5 bases). V was shortened by 0 bases and J by 2 bases, with 9 bases between the two germline ends. CDR3 size: 15 residues. Germline CDR1 is LGHNA and CDR2 is YSLEER.

The chain combines TRBV2 with TRBJ1-5, with a tentative D call TRBD1 (5 bases). The CDR3 consists of 15 residues. V was pared by 3 bases and J by 0 bases, with 9 bases between. Germline CDR1 SNHLY, CDR2 FYNNEI. CDR3 sequence: CASSDTGYSNQPQHF. CDR3 nucleotides: TGTGCCAGCAGTGATACAGGATATAGCAATCAGCCCCAGCATTTT. The whole variable domain, remainder taken from reference TRBV2 and TRBJ1-5, is EPEVTQTPSHQVTQMGQEVILRCVPISNHLYFYWYRQILGQKVEFLVSFYNNEISEKSEIFDDQFSVERPDGSNFTLKIRSTKLEDSAMYFCASSDTGYSNQPQHFGDGTRLSIL.

CDR3 sequence: CASSLRGGASTDTQYF. CDR3 in DNA: TGTGCCAGCAGCTTAAGGGGCGGGGCTAGCACAGATACGCAGTATTTT. This sequence joins TRBV7-3 and TRBJ2-3, with D tentatively TRBD2 (6 bases). CDR1 is SGHTA, CDR2 FQGTGA, per germline. The CDR3 spans 16 residues. The germline V and J ends were trimmed by 1 base and 0 bases, with 11 bases remaining between them.

The V and J genes are TRBV18 and TRBJ1-4; unclear D gene. Germline V gene lookup returns CDR1 KGHSH and CDR2 LQKENI. The CDR3 length is 16 residues. Trimming removed 6 bases from V and 0 bases from J, with 14 bases in between. CDR3 sequence reads: CASSQEGITTNEKLFF. CDR3 sequence (DNA): TGTGCCAGCTCCCAGGAAGGGATAACAACTAATGAAAAACTGTTTTTT. Full variable domain (missing parts from reference TRBV18 and TRBJ1-4): NAGVMQNPRHLVRRRGQEARLRCSPMKGHSHVYWYRQLPEEGLKFMVYLQKENIIDESGMPKERFSAEFPKEGPSILRIQQVVRGDSAAYFCASSQEGITTNEKLFFGSGTQLSVL.

The chain joins TRBV30 to TRBJ2-5; no reliable D call. The CDR3 is 14 residues long. Germline CDR1 reads GTSNPN; CDR2 reads SVGIG (reference sequence). With 1 base removed from V and 7 bases from J, the gap between germline ends came to 16 bases. The CDR3 region is CAWSGSPRYGTQYF. The CDR3 bases are TGTGCCTGGAGTGGCTCCCCGCGTTACGGGACCCAGTACTTC.

This chain's CDR3 is CASSTGSQGGGGEQFF. DNA for the CDR3: TGTGCCAGCAGCACAGGCTCCCAAGGGGGTGGTGGTGAGCAGTTCTTC. V usage is TRBV4-2 and J usage is TRBJ2-1; possibly TRBD1 for D (6 bases). Trimming pared 5 bases from V and 9 bases from J, leaving 23 bases between. Germline CDR1 reads LGHNA; CDR2 reads YNFKEQ. This CDR3 region has 16 residues.

The chain carries TRBV6-5 and TRBJ1-5; a weak D match, TRBD1 (5 bases). Germline-derived CDR1 and CDR2 are MNHEY and SVGAGI. CDR3 size: 14 residues. V dropped 2 bases and J dropped 6 bases, with 11 bases sitting between them. CDR3 in DNA: TGTGCCAGCAGTTACGGGGACGGAGTTCAGCCCCAGCATTTT. Amino acids: CASSYGDGVQPQHF.

The J gene is TRBJ2-2, the V gene TRBV5-6, with D perhaps matching TRBD1 or TRBD2 (5 bases each). The V end lost 1 base, the J end lost 4 bases, and 14 bases lay between the germline ends. Per the germline V gene, CDR1 is SGHDT and CDR2 is YYEEEE. This CDR3 contains 16 residues. The CDR3 bases are TGTGCCAGCAGCTTGAAGGGGTCAGGAGGCACCGGGGAGCTGTTTTTT. Translation gives CASSLKGSGGTGELFF.

The V and J genes are TRBV5-4 and TRBJ2-5; perhaps TRBD1 as D (6 bases). The V gene's germline CDR1 is SGHNT and CDR2 YYREEE (reference sequence). CDR3 size: 14 residues. V was pared by 4 bases and J by 0 bases, with 10 bases between. CDR3 DNA sequence: TGTGCCAGCAGCCTGACAGGAAACCAAGAGACCCAGTACTTC. This codes for CASSLTGNQETQYF. The full variable domain, its missing parts supplied by reference TRBV5-4 and TRBJ2-5, is ETGVTQSPTHLIKTRGQQVTLRCSSQSGHNTVSWYQQALGQGPQFIFQYYREEENGRGNFPPRFSGLQFPNYSSELNVNALELDDSALYLCASSLTGNQETQYFGPGTRLLVL.

The V and J genes are TRBV19 and TRBJ1-4; D remains ambiguous. V lost 8 bases to trimming and J lost 7 bases, with 14 bases between them. CDR1 and CDR2 from the germline V gene are LNHDA and SQIVND (reference sequence). The CDR3 covers 13 residues. The DNA of the CDR3 is TGTGCCAGTCGTCGGGTTAGGAGTGAAAAACTGTTTTTT. This sequence encodes CASRRVRSEKLFF.

This sequence joins TRBV4-3 and TRBJ2-1; D gene uncertain. The CDR3 totals 14 residues. Germline values: CDR1 LGHNA, CDR2 YSLEER. V was shortened by 0 bases and J by 9 bases, with 12 bases between the two germline ends. DNA of the CDR3: TGCGCCAGCAGCCAAGAAACGTTGGGCGCTGAGCAGTTCTTC. As protein: CASSQETLGAEQFF.

The chain employs TRBV5-1 and TRBJ1-1, with D possibly matching TRBD1 (5 bases). V lost 4 bases to trimming and J lost 3 bases, with 10 bases between them. The germline CDR1 and CDR2 sequences are SGHRS and YFSETQ. CDR3 length: 13 amino acids. The DNA of the CDR3 is TGCGCCAGCAGCCCGGCGGGGGACACTGAAGCTTTCTTT. This sequence encodes CASSPAGDTEAFF.

This CDR3 is CASSLSGGNTGELFF. CDR3 coding DNA: TGCGCCAGCAGCTTATCCGGGGGAAACACCGGGGAGCTGTTTTTT. The chain carries TRBV5-1 and TRBJ2-2, with D possibly matching TRBD2 (6 bases). There are 15 residues in the CDR3. Trimming removed 2 bases at V and 2 bases at J, with 10 bases between. CDR1 is SGHRS and CDR2 is YFSETQ in the germline V gene.

This clone has only one observation. The J gene is TRBJ2-5, the V gene TRBV11-1; 11 bases fit TRBD2. V lost 7 bases to trimming and J lost 1 base; unmatched junction nucleotides: 5. The CDR3 spans 15 residues. Germline lookup yields CDR1 SGHAT and CDR2 FQDESV (reference sequence). For the CDR3, the DNA is TGTGCCAGCAACCGACTAGCGGGAACCCAAGAGACCCAGTACTTC. Amino acids: CASNRLAGTQETQYF.

This clone was recorded many times. The V call is TRBV7-3, the J call TRBJ1-2; unclear D gene. The CDR3 is 14 amino acids. Trimming cost V 7 bases and J 8 bases, with 20 bases left between them. Germline V gene data show CDR1 as SGHTA and CDR2 as FQGTGA. Here the CDR3 reads CASTNPSGNRGYTF. The CDR3 bases are TGTGCCAGCACCAACCCGTCGGGGAATAGAGGCTACACCTTC.

This clone was seen just once. The V call is TRBV4-2, the J call TRBJ2-3; 8 bases fit TRBD2. CDR3 size: 15 residues. Germline V gene lookup returns CDR1 LGHNA and CDR2 YNFKEQ. Unmatched junction bases numbered 4, after V lost 3 bases and J lost 2 bases. CDR3 sequence reads: CASSQAGGITDTQYF. The CDR3 DNA reads TGTGCCAGCAGCCAGGCGGGGGGCATCACAGATACGCAGTATTTT.

CDR3 region: CASSPDRLANYGYTF. In nucleotides, the CDR3 is TGTGCCAGCTCACCAGACCGCTTAGCTAACTATGGCTACACCTTC. The rearrangement uses TRBV18 and TRBJ1-2, with D hard to call. Germline loops: CDR1 KGHSH, CDR2 LQKENI. Between the trimmed V and J ends, which lost 2 bases and 0 bases, there was a span of 10 bases. The CDR3 has 15 residues.

The chain combines TRBV11-2 with TRBJ2-7, with a possible D match to TRBD2 (7 bases). This CDR3 contains 15 residues. Germline V gives CDR1 SGHAT, CDR2 FQNNGV. The V end was cut by 4 bases, the J end by 7 bases, with 20 bases between. This CDR3 reads CASSSQGQTGGEQYF. The CDR3 region has the DNA TGTGCCAGCAGCTCACAGGGCCAAACGGGGGGAGAGCAGTACTTC.